Listed here are 24 T cell receptor beta chains from one sample, sequenced in a study of blood T cells in healthy people across ages. Sample-barcoded 5' priming and a J-beta primer mix drove a second PCR of about 6 to 12 cycles. TCRdb re-called the 5' RACE reads with MiXCR, one entry per CDR3 protein. The data contain 700,000 or so distinct CDR3 sequences, 20% to 25% of them singletons. Material: blood. The receptors were gathered from a man between 65 and 85 years old in good health.

The CDR3 loop is CASSYTGEFYGYTF. The CDR3 DNA follows: TGTGCCAGCAGCTATACAGGGGAGTTTTATGGCTACACCTTC. The rearrangement uses TRBV7-2 and TRBJ1-2; 7 bases are a match to TRBD1. Germline trimming cut 4 bases from V and 5 bases from J; bases unmatched to any gene: 7. Germline V lookup: CDR1 SGHTA, CDR2 FQGNSA. This CDR3 region has 14 residues.

The gene calls are TRBV19 and TRBJ2-3, with TRBD2 matching 14 bases. The CDR3 length is 15 residues. The germline V gene has CDR1 LNHDA and CDR2 SQIVND (reference sequence). V shed 6 bases, J shed 5 bases, and the junction held 4 bases outside the gene matches. The CDR3 loop reads CASSAGLAGEDTQYF. DNA for the CDR3: TGTGCCAGTAGCGCGGGACTAGCGGGGGAAGATACGCAGTATTTT.

In this sample, this clonotype turned up a few times. V is TRBV19 and J is TRBJ1-5; D ambiguous. Trimming removed 5 bases at V and 1 base at J, with 12 bases between. The CDR3 is made up of 15 amino acids. The germline V gene encodes CDR1 LNHDA and CDR2 SQIVND (reference sequence). The CDR3 loop is CASSPPVGSNQPQHF. CDR3 sequence (DNA): TGTGCCAGTAGTCCCCCCGTAGGGAGCAATCAGCCCCAGCATTTT.

The chain has TRBV3-1 and TRBJ2-1, with 7 bases aligning to TRBD2. The end of the DNA aligns better with TRBJ2-7, so the J call may be wrong. This CDR3 is built from 14 residues. Germline lookup yields CDR1 LGHDT and CDR2 YNNKEL (reference sequence). The CDR3 here is CASSFVREVYEQYV. The CDR3 region has the DNA TGTGCCAGCAGCTTCGTCCGGGAGGTCTACGAGCAGTACGTC.

The V call is TRBV3-1, the J call TRBJ2-5, with 13 bases fitting TRBD2. V was clipped by 8 bases and J by 5 bases; unmatched bases: 2. The germline CDR1 and CDR2 sequences are LGHDT and YNNKEL (reference sequence). This CDR3 is 13 amino acids long. CDR3 loop: CASATSGRETQYF. The DNA for the CDR3 is TGTGCCAGCGCGACTAGCGGGAGGGAGACCCAGTACTTC.

The chain is built from TRBV24-1 and TRBJ1-2, with D perhaps matching TRBD1 (6 bases). The CDR3 totals 16 residues. Germline-derived CDR1 and CDR2 are KGHDR and SFDVKD. V lost 4 bases to trimming and J lost 4 bases, with 18 bases between them. The CDR3 loop reads CATSDADSRSIYGYTF. DNA of the CDR3: TGTGCCACCAGTGACGCGGACAGCCGAAGTATCTATGGCTACACCTTC.

The chain has TRBV5-1 and TRBJ2-3, with D possibly being TRBD1 (5 bases). The CDR3 has 16 amino acids. Trimming removed 3 bases from V and 4 bases from J, with 18 bases in between. Germline CDR1 reads SGHRS; CDR2 reads YFSETQ. The CDR3 sequence is CASSWQGSGYSDTQYF. CDR3 bases: TGCGCCAGCAGCTGGCAGGGCTCCGGGTATTCAGATACGCAGTATTTT. Filled out from reference TRBV5-1 and TRBJ2-3, the complete variable domain reads KAGVTQTPRYLIKTRGQQVTLSCSPISGHRSVSWYQQTPGQGLQFLFEYFSETQRNKGNFPGRFSGRQFSNSRSEMNVSTLELGDSALYLCASSWQGSGYSDTQYFGPGTRLTVL.

This clonotype was counted between two and nine times. This chain links TRBV10-3 with TRBJ2-1, with 8 nucleotides matching TRBD2. CDR3 length: 17 amino acids. CDR1 ENHRY and CDR2 SYGVKD come from the germline V gene. V dropped 0 bases and J dropped 0; count of bases not matched to a gene: 4. The DNA of the CDR3 is TGTGCCATCAGTGAGTCGGCTAGCGGGCACTCCTACAATGAGCAGTTCTTC. Protein sequence: CAISESASGHSYNEQFF.

This clonotype was picked up many times. The chain carries TRBV5-1 and TRBJ1-4; D ambiguous. With 4 bases removed from V and 5 bases from J, the gap between germline ends came to 9 bases. CDR3 length: 13 residues. Germline V gene data show CDR1 as SGHRS and CDR2 as YFSETQ. The DNA of the CDR3 is TGCGCCAGCAGCACCCGACCGAATGAAAAACTGTTTTTT. Its protein is CASSTRPNEKLFF.

The rearrangement links TRBV4-3 to TRBJ2-6; tentatively, D is TRBD2 (5 bases). Germline values: CDR1 LGHNA, CDR2 YSLEER. This CDR3 contains 18 residues. Deletions cut 3 bases from V and 2 bases from J, with 17 bases between. CDR3 nucleotides: TGCGCCAGCAGCCATTCCGGAGGTTATCTAACTGGGGCCAACGTCCTGACTTTC. Translation gives CASSHSGGYLTGANVLTF.

The rearrangement links TRBV5-5 to TRBJ2-1; D not certain. The J call may be faulty, since TRBJ2-5 better matches the DNA end. This CDR3 region has 14 residues. In germline, CDR1 is SGHKS, CDR2 YYEKEE (reference sequence). CDR3 amino acids: CASSLPRTQETQYF. The CDR3 nucleotides are TGTGCCAGCAGCTTGCCTCGGACCCAAGAGACCCAGTACTTC.

This sequence joins TRBV5-1 and TRBJ1-2, with a weak D call TRBD1 (5 bases). CDR1 is SGHRS, CDR2 YFSETQ, per germline. This CDR3 is 13 amino acids long. The germline V and J ends were trimmed by 4 bases and 5 bases, with 12 bases remaining between them. DNA of the CDR3: TGCGCCAGCAGCCTGGGGCAGATGTATGGCTACACCTTC. It codes for CASSLGQMYGYTF.

The J gene is TRBJ1-5, the V gene TRBV24-1; D unclear. The CDR3 covers 14 residues. Trimming took off 2 bases at V and 2 bases at J, with 6 bases between the two ends. Germline V gene data show CDR1 as KGHDR and CDR2 as SFDVKD. CDR3 coding DNA: TGTGCCACCAGTGATTCTGGGGGCAATCAGCCCCAGCATTTT. It translates to CATSDSGGNQPQHF.

This clonotype was picked up a small number of times. The chain has TRBV6-5 and TRBJ1-6; 10 bases align to TRBD1. The CDR3 runs to 16 residues. V lost 2 bases to trimming and J lost 7 bases; unmatched junction nucleotides: 5. Looked up from germline, CDR1 is MNHEY and CDR2 is SVGAGI. The CDR3 sequence: CASSYAMGQGNSPLHF. DNA for the CDR3: TGTGCCAGCAGTTACGCGATGGGACAGGGGAATTCACCCCTCCACTTT.

The chain is built from TRBV11-2 and TRBJ1-4; TRBD1 is a possible D gene (6 bases). Germline CDR1 and CDR2: SGHAT and FQNNGV. Trimming took off 4 bases at V and 3 bases at J, with 12 bases between the two ends. This CDR3 comprises 15 residues. The CDR3 DNA is TGTGCCAGCAGCTCTTCCGGGACACCTAATGAAAAACTGTTTTTT. Encoded protein: CASSSSGTPNEKLFF.

The chain joins TRBV25-1 to TRBJ1-2, with TRBD1 matching 10 bases. This CDR3 is built from 14 residues. Trimming took 3 bases from V and 5 from J; bases not matched to a gene: 3. The germline V gene encodes CDR1 MGHDK and CDR2 SYGVNS. For the CDR3, the DNA is TGTGCCAGCAGTGAGTCGGGACAGGGGTATGGCTACACCTTC. Translating gives CASSESGQGYGYTF.

A remark on this clonotype: Possible read error: a much larger clone is one base away. The chain has TRBV12-3 or TRBV12-4 and TRBJ2-3, with D possibly being TRBD1 (6 bases). V lost 6 bases and J 2 bases, leaving 12 bases between the germline ends. The CDR3 totals 14 residues. As DNA, the CDR3 is TGTGCCAGCAGCAACAGGGTGATCACAGATACGCAGTATTTT. Encoded protein: CASSNRVITDTQYF.

This clonotype has only a few counts. The chain couples TRBV28 to TRBJ2-1, with 9 bases fitting TRBD2. The trim removed 5 bases at V and 10 bases at J, leaving 9 bases unmatched. Germline V gives CDR1 MDHEN, CDR2 SYDVKM. The CDR3 length is 14 residues. In DNA form, the CDR3 reads TGTGCCAGCAGTACCACAGCGGGAGGTCGGGAGCAGTTCTTC. Translation: CASSTTAGGREQFF.

The chain links TRBV6-5 to TRBJ1-4, with a possible D match to TRBD1 (5 bases). The germline gives CDR1 MNHEY, CDR2 SVGAGI. This CDR3 comprises 14 residues. Trimming removed 4 bases at V and 8 bases at J, with 14 bases between. The CDR3 coding sequence is TGTGCCAGCAGTTTATCGGGGGTGTTGGAAAAACTGTTTTTT. Its translation: CASSLSGVLEKLFF.

This sequence joins TRBV11-3 and TRBJ1-1; D call uncertain. Trimming removed 6 bases at V and 0 bases at J, with 14 bases between. The CDR3 is 15 amino acids. Germline CDR1 reads SGHNT; CDR2 reads YENEEA. CDR3 DNA: TGTGCCAGCAGGACCGAGGGCGTCATGAACACTGAAGCTTTCTTT. This gives the protein CASRTEGVMNTEAFF.

The rearrangement links TRBV20-1 to TRBJ2-5; D is undetermined. Germline V gives CDR1 DFQATT, CDR2 SNEGSKA (reference sequence). There are 14 residues in the CDR3. V lost 4 bases and J lost 5, with 17 bases in between. The chain's CDR3 is CSATSAPAGETQYF. The CDR3 nucleotides read TGCAGTGCTACTTCTGCCCCGGCAGGCGAGACCCAGTACTTC.

Of note for this clonotype: One end of the junction is discordant with germline, which a read error may explain. The rearrangement uses TRBV7-3 and TRBJ1-3; D gene uncertain. The CDR3 totals 15 residues. CDR1 is SGHTA, CDR2 FQGTGA, per germline. CDR3 coding DNA: TGCGCCAGCAGCTTAACCGGGTCGGCTGGAAACACCATATATTTT. It encodes CASSLTGSAGNTIYF.

This clonotype ranks as medium-sized (0.01 to 0.1%). The genes are TRBV12-3 or TRBV12-4 and TRBJ2-5; 9 bases are shared with TRBD2. The CDR3 consists of 16 residues. Trimming cost V 6 bases and J 0 bases; bases outside gene matches: 8. CDR3 nucleotides: TGTGCCAGCAGCCCCGGGGCTAGCGGGAACCAAGAGACCCAGTACTTC. This codes for CASSPGASGNQETQYF.

Only a few counts were recorded for this clonotype. The CDR3: CASSPPERQGDTQYF. CDR3 nucleotide sequence: TGTGCCAGCTCACCTCCAGAGCGACAGGGGGATACGCAGTATTTT. The V call is TRBV18, the J call TRBJ2-3; 8 bases align to TRBD1. V shed 3 bases and J 6 bases; nucleotides not matched to a gene: 8. The CDR3 length is 15 residues. Germline loops: CDR1 KGHSH, CDR2 LQKENI.